Here is one TCR beta chain with its context. The antigen remains unidentified. The data were obtained in a study of cytomegalovirus exposure and HLA in healthy donors. Study-level information: Within the Caucasian-associated ancestry cluster were roughly 82% of the roughly 400 genotyped donors.

The PCR was carried out with 60 Vbeta primers and 13 Jbeta primers. Some clones are missing from TCRdb's copy, which holds only in-frame ones; the method was immunoSEQ multiplex PCR. In the table there are about 220,000 clones, over 80% of which are singletons. General observations from the study: Investigators reported 150 to 200 TCR beta chains as tied to cytomegalovirus. Several top significant clusters appeared, in a later analysis, to be linked to common viral pathogens.

Sequencing used PBMCs. This clonotype was obtained from a man aged 35 to 55 in good health and CMV-seropositive.

CDR3 nucleotides: TGTGCCAGTAGTATTGGGGAGAGACAGGGGAAAAACATTCAGTACTTC. It encodes CASSIGERQGKNIQYF. The chain links TRBV19 to TRBJ2-4; 8 bases are shared with TRBD1. The CDR3 contains 16 residues. The V and J ends lost 3 bases and 4 bases, in that order; junction bases with no gene match: 8. Germline CDR1 and CDR2: LNHDA and SQIVND (reference sequence).